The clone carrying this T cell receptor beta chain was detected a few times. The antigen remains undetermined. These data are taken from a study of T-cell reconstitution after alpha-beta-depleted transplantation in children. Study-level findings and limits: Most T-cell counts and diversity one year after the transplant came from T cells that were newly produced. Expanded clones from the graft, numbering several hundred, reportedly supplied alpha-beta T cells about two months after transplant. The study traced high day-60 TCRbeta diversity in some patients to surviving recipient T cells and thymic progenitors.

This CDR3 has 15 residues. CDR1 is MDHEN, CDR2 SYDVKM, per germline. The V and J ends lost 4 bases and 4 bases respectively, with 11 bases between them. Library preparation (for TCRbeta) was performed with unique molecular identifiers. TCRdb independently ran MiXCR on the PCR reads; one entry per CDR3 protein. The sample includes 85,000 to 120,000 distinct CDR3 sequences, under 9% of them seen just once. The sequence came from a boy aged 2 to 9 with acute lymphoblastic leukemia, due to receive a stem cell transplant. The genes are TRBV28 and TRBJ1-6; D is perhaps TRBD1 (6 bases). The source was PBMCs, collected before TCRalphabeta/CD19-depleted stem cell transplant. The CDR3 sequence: CASSSTGNYNSPLHF. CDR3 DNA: TGTGCCAGCAGTTCCACAGGGAATTATAATTCACCCCTCCACTTT.